The 13 T cell receptor beta chains below all came from one sample that was sequenced in a study of blood T cell repertoires in COVID-19. This table comes from immunoSEQ multiplex PCR, and its TCRdb copy is limited to in-frame clones, with some not included. Of under 150,000 clones listed, around 87% are singletons. The sequenced sample consisted of peripheral blood. The receptors shown here come from a woman between 50 and 59 years old who had recovered from COVID-19.

The chain combines TRBV10-3 with TRBJ2-1; TRBD2 agrees at 7 bases. CDR1 is ENHRY and CDR2 is SYGVKD in the germline V gene. The CDR3 totals 15 residues. V was clipped by 7 bases and J by 0 bases; unmatched bases: 6. CDR3 amino acids: CAITTSAGSYNEQFF. CDR3 DNA: TGTGCCATCACCACTAGCGCCGGCTCCTACAATGAGCAGTTCTTC.

The rearrangement links TRBV28 to TRBJ2-7, with a weak D call TRBD1 (6 bases). V lost 5 bases to trimming and J lost 2 bases, with 13 bases between them. CDR1 and CDR2 (germline): MDHEN, SYDVKM. CDR3 length: 14 amino acids. CDR3 loop: CASSLRGHTYEQYF. CDR3 bases: TGTGCCAGCAGTCTTCGGGGACACACCTACGAGCAGTACTTC.

V is TRBV6-5 and J is TRBJ2-7; 10 bases align to TRBD1. CDR1 MNHEY and CDR2 SVGAGI come from the germline V gene. V lost 0 bases and J lost 6; bases outside the gene matches: 5. The CDR3 extends over 15 amino acids. The CDR3 sequence is CASSYSRQGAAEQYF. In nucleotides, the CDR3 is TGTGCCAGCAGTTACTCAAGACAGGGGGCGGCCGAGCAGTACTTC.

The chain is built from TRBV18 and TRBJ1-2; 10 bases agree with TRBD1. Germline V CDR1 and CDR2: KGHSH, LQKENI. This CDR3 spans 15 amino acids. V dropped 5 bases and J dropped 2; count of bases not matched to a gene: 5. CDR3 residues: CASSKPGQGNYGYTF. The CDR3 DNA follows: TGTGCCAGCTCAAAACCGGGACAGGGGAACTATGGCTACACCTTC.

This clone was counted once. This chain links TRBV24-1 with TRBJ1-2, with 9 bases that match TRBD1. The V gene's germline CDR1 is KGHDR and CDR2 SFDVKD. The CDR3 is made up of 14 amino acids. V shed 3 bases, J shed 5 bases, and the junction held 3 bases outside the gene matches. The CDR3 region has the DNA TGTGCCACCAGTGATGGGGGACAGGGATATGGCTACACCTTC. It specifies CATSDGGQGYGYTF.

The chain couples TRBV19 to TRBJ2-1; D may be TRBD1 (6 bases). Between the trimmed V and J ends, which lost 0 bases and 1 base, there was a span of 7 bases. The CDR3 totals 15 residues. Germline V gives CDR1 LNHDA, CDR2 SQIVND (reference sequence). The CDR3 protein is CASSIDRGSYNEQFF. Written as DNA, the CDR3 is TGTGCCAGTAGTATAGACAGGGGATCCTACAATGAGCAGTTCTTC.

The rearrangement joins TRBV6-1 to TRBJ2-2; TRBD1 might be the D (5 bases). Trimming left V 4 bases short and J 1 base short, with 13 bases between. Per the germline V gene, CDR1 is MNHNS and CDR2 is SASEGT. This CDR3 has 16 residues. Here the CDR3 reads CASSGRAQGNTGELFF. DNA for the CDR3: TGTGCCAGCAGTGGTAGGGCGCAGGGGAACACCGGGGAGCTGTTTTTT.

The chain has TRBV28 and TRBJ1-1; a possible D gene is TRBD1 (6 bases). CDR1 MDHEN and CDR2 SYDVKM come from the germline V gene. V lost 8 bases and J lost 6, with 13 bases in between. This CDR3 is 12 amino acids long. This CDR3 reads CASQGSWAEAFF. In DNA form, the CDR3 reads TGTGCCAGCCAGGGGAGCTGGGCTGAAGCTTTCTTT.

The chain joins TRBV9 to TRBJ1-4; possibly TRBD1 for D (5 bases). The ends were cut back, 0 bases at V and 6 bases at J, with 15 bases in the middle. The CDR3 has 16 residues. The germline CDR1 and CDR2 sequences are SGDLS and YYNGEE. The CDR3 sequence is CASSVGPGVTYEKLFF. CDR3 DNA: TGTGCCAGCAGCGTAGGACCGGGGGTTACTTATGAAAAACTGTTTTTT.

The V gene is TRBV3-1 (or the pseudogene TRBV3-2), the J gene TRBJ1-2, with D possibly TRBD1 on 6 matching bases. Trimming left V 2 bases short and J 5 bases short, with 12 bases between. The CDR3 has 14 residues. Germline V gene lookup returns CDR1 LGHDT and CDR2 YNNKEL (reference sequence). CDR3 sequence: CASSQRGREYGYTF. As DNA, the CDR3 is TGTGCCAGCAGCCAAAGGGGGAGGGAGTATGGCTACACCTTC.

The V gene is TRBV7-2, the J gene TRBJ1-2, with TRBD1 matching 10 bases. From germline, CDR1 is SGHTA and CDR2 FQGNSA. The length of the CDR3 is 15 residues. With V trimmed by 6 bases and J by 4 bases, 8 bases remained unmatched. CDR3 residues: CASSFRDRGTYGYTF. In DNA, the CDR3 is TGTGCCAGCAGTTTCCGGGACAGGGGCACCTATGGCTACACCTTC. The full variable domain, completed using reference TRBV7-2 and TRBJ1-2, is GAGVSQSPSNKVTEKGKDVELRCDPISGHTALYWYRQSLGQGLEFLIYFQGNSAPDKSGLPSDRFSAERTGGSVSTLTIQRTQQEDSAVYLCASSFRDRGTYGYTFGSGTRLTVV.

The rearrangement uses TRBV6-5 and TRBJ2-6, with 8 bases matching TRBD1. With V trimmed by 6 bases and J by 4 bases, 5 bases remained unmatched. The length of the CDR3 is 15 residues. CDR1 MNHEY and CDR2 SVGAGI come from the germline V gene. The CDR3: CASRQGGTGANVLTF. In DNA, the CDR3 is TGTGCCAGCAGACAGGGGGGAACCGGGGCCAACGTCCTGACTTTC.

The gene calls are TRBV2 and TRBJ2-1, with 9 positions matching TRBD2. The germline V gene encodes CDR1 SNHLY and CDR2 FYNNEI. V shed 7 bases, J shed 5 bases, and the junction held 9 bases outside the gene matches. The CDR3 sequence is 15 residues long. CDR3 nucleotides: TGTGCCAGCATGTTTGGACTAGCGACGAACAATGAGCAGTTCTTC. Encoded protein: CASMFGLATNNEQFF.